Sequencing of this T cell receptor beta chain was carried out in a study of blood T cells in healthy people across ages. Overall study findings and caveats: Whereas aged donors had fewer naive CD4+ cells, long-lived donors had more of them and higher diversity. What prevented conclusive comparison of naive and antigen-experienced cells was that PBMCs were unsorted.

Caucasian individuals from Russia who were healthy and aged roughly 6 to 95 acted as donors. Trimming stripped 6 bases from V and 7 bases from J, with 25 bases between. The CDR3 has 15 amino acids. CDR1 is DFQATT, CDR2 SNEGSKA, per germline (reference sequence). With respect to this clonotype: Its antigen remains unknown.

A second roughly 7 to 12 cycle PCR used barcoded and J-beta primers. Each cDNA was tagged by a template-switch adaptor containing 12 random nucleotides. TCRdb called the 5' RACE reads again in MiXCR, with one record for every CDR3 protein. This table holds about 730,000 distinct CDR3 sequences, roughly 44% found once. The chain joins TRBV20-1 to TRBJ2-7; the D gene is possibly TRBD1 (6 bases). The clonotype comes from a woman aged 55-69 years in good health. Sequenced sample: blood. CDR3 DNA sequence: TGCAGTGCCAAGGGTCTGCAGGGGTTCAACAATGAGCAGTACTTC. Amino acids: CSAKGLQGFNNEQYF.